The rows below give T cell receptor beta chains drawn from one sample of a study of cytomegalovirus exposure and HLA in healthy donors. Generated by immunoSEQ multiplex PCR, the TCRdb table keeps only in-frame clones and is missing some. The repertoire consists of 150,000 or so clones, with about 75% occurring once and the leading ten covering about 7.7%. The sequencing input was PBMCs. These receptors originate from a woman aged 40-49 years in good health and CMV-seropositive. Both conserved end residues are part of each CDR3. The order of the fields is V gene, D gene, clone size, J gene, CDR3 DNA, CDR3 protein. The D gene is left open where the match is weak. The size field is filled for only some rows; it gives once, few, many or a size class.

TRBV27,-,-,TRBJ2-7,TGTGCCAGCAGATTAGGACAGTACTACGAGCAGTACTTC,CASRLGQYYEQYF
TRBV5-6,TRBD2,-,TRBJ2-7,TGTGCCAGCAGCCCTGGCGAGGGAGGGGATCGCTACGAGCAGTACTTC,CASSPGEGGDRYEQYF
TRBV5-1,TRBD1,-,TRBJ2-7,TGCGCCAGCAGCTCAGGACAGGCACGCTACGAGCAGTACTTC,CASSSGQARYEQYF
TRBV28,-,-,TRBJ2-2,TGTGCCACCTCGAGTAGCTTCAGCACCGGGGAGCTGTTTTTT,CATSSSFSTGELFF
TRBV30,-,-,TRBJ2-5,TGTGCCTGGAGTGTACGGAGGGGTCAAGAGACCCAGTACTTC,CAWSVRRGQETQYF
TRBV7-2,-,once,TRBJ2-3,TGTGCCAGCAGCTCTCCAGTCACAGATACGCAGTATTTT,CASSSPVTDTQYF
TRBV19,TRBD2,-,TRBJ2-3,TGTGCCAGCGGATTGGGAGCGGGAAGAACAGATACGCAGTATTTT,CASGLGAGRTDTQYF
TRBV2,TRBD1,-,TRBJ1-1,TGTGCCAGCAGTGGCTCCGGGACAGGGAACACTGAAGCTTTCTTT,CASSGSGTGNTEAFF
TRBV2,TRBD2,few,TRBJ2-4,TGTGCCAGCAGTGAAAGACACCCAGGGACTAGCGGGGCCAAAAACATTCAGTACTTC,CASSERHPGTSGAKNIQYF
TRBV6-7,TRBD2,-,TRBJ2-7,TGTGCCAGCCCACGGACTAGCGGGAGTCACTCCTACGAGCAGTACTTC,CASPRTSGSHSYEQYF
TRBV21-1,-,-,TRBJ2-6,TGTGCCAGCAGCCCCTTGGGCGGGGGGGGAGGGGACGGGTCTGGGGCCAACGTCCTGACTTTC,CASSPLGGGGGDGSGANVLTF
TRBV9,-,-,TRBJ1-4,TGTGCCAGCAGCGTAGGGGGAGTCCGTGAAAAACTGTTTTTT,CASSVGGVREKLFF
TRBV5-4,-,few,TRBJ1-2,TGTGCCAGCAGCTCCGGACAGCAGGACTATGGCTACACCTTC,CASSSGQQDYGYTF
TRBV5-4,TRBD2,-,TRBJ2-1,TGTGCCAGCAGCTTAGGGCGGGAGTCCTACAATGAGCAGTTCTTC,CASSLGRESYNEQFF
TRBV30,TRBD1,-,TRBJ1-3,TGTGCCTGGGCCCCGGGACAGGGAAACACCATATATTTT,CAWAPGQGNTIYF
TRBV7-9,TRBD1,-,TRBJ1-2,TGTGCCAGCAGTGGGACAGGCGATGGCTACACCTTC,CASSGTGDGYTF
TRBV25-1,TRBD1,-,TRBJ2-3,TGTGCCAGCAGTGGTGGGACAGGTCGTACAGATACGCAGTATTTT,CASSGGTGRTDTQYF
TRBV6-6,-,-,TRBJ1-5,TGTGCCAGCAGTCCTCCTCGGGGTAGCAATCAGCCCCAGCATTTT,CASSPPRGSNQPQHF
TRBV2,-,few,TRBJ2-1,TGTGCCAGCAGCGTCGAGACTAGACGGGCTCATAATGAGCAGTTCTTC,CASSVETRRAHNEQFF
TRBV11-3,-,-,TRBJ1-5,TGTGCCAGCAGCCCTAGGTATCTTCAGAAGTATAGCAATCAGCCCCAGCATTTT,CASSPRYLQKYSNQPQHF
TRBV7-6,-,-,TRBJ1-1,TGTGCCAGCAGCAATTTGAACTCGAACACTGAAGCTTTCTTT,CASSNLNSNTEAFF
TRBV2,TRBD1,-,TRBJ2-5,TGTGCCAGCAGTCGACAGGGGGCGCGTGGAGAGACCCAGTACTTC,CASSRQGARGETQYF
TRBV7-9,TRBD1,once,TRBJ1-4,TGTGCCAGCAGGCCCACCGGGACAGGGGGCGAAAAACTGTTTTTT,CASRPTGTGGEKLFF
TRBV18,-,-,TRBJ1-1,TGTGCCAGCTCACCAGTTGTGGAGCACACTGAAGCTTTCTTT,CASSPVVEHTEAFF
TRBV2,TRBD2,-,TRBJ2-7,TGTGCCAGCAGTGGTTCGACTAGCGGGAGGGCCCTCCACGAGCAGTACTTC,CASSGSTSGRALHEQYF
TRBV11-1,-,-,TRBJ2-3,TGTGCCAGCAGCCTTGGCGGACAGTCCTACACAGATACGCAGTATTTT,CASSLGGQSYTDTQYF
TRBV28,TRBD1,-,TRBJ2-2,TGTGCCAGCAGTTTTAGGCCCCGTGGGACAGGGGACATCGGGGAGCTGTTTTTT,CASSFRPRGTGDIGELFF
TRBV9,TRBD1,-,TRBJ2-1,TGTGCCAGCAGCGTAGTTCCCAGGGGGCAAGTCAATGAGCAGTTCTTC,CASSVVPRGQVNEQFF
TRBV30,-,once,TRBJ1-1,TGTGCCTGGAGTGTACGACTCCTTGAGGGTGAAGCTTTCTTT,CAWSVRLLEGEAFF
TRBV5-4,-,-,TRBJ2-7,TGTGCCAGCAGCCCGGACTCCTACGAGCAGTACTTC,CASSPDSYEQYF
TRBV11-3,TRBD1,-,TRBJ2-7,TGTGCCAGCAGTGAAGGACAGGGCTACGAGCAGTACTTC,CASSEGQGYEQYF
TRBV28,-,-,TRBJ1-2,TGTGCCAGCAGCCCGCCGTTGGGACTCGTTCATCTAGCTAACTATGGCTACACCTTC,CASSPPLGLVHLANYGYTF
TRBV28,-,few,TRBJ1-2,TGTGCCAGCTCAGGGTCTGGACATGGCTACACCTTC,CASSGSGHGYTF
TRBV6-5,-,few,TRBJ2-1,TGTGCCAGCAGTGTGTCGGGAGACTACAATGAGCAGTTCTTC,CASSVSGDYNEQFF
TRBV9,TRBD1,-,TRBJ2-1,TGTGCCAGCAGCGTAATACCGGGACAGGGGCGGGGTGAGCAGTTCTTC,CASSVIPGQGRGEQFF
TRBV11-1,-,-,TRBJ2-1,TGTGCCAGCAGCCGCAGCAATGAGCAGTTCTTC,CASSRSNEQFF
TRBV9,TRBD1,-,TRBJ2-5,TGTGCCAGCAGCGCCTTAGGACAGGCAGCAGAGACCCAGTACTTC,CASSALGQAAETQYF
TRBV11-2,-,-,TRBJ2-2,TGTGCCAGCAGCTTAGCCCGCACCGGGGAGCTGTTTTTT,CASSLARTGELFF
TRBV19,TRBD1,once,TRBJ1-2,TGTGCCAGTAGTCCTCCCGGGGACAGGGGCAACTATGGCTACACCTTC,CASSPPGDRGNYGYTF
TRBV6-1,TRBD1,few,TRBJ2-3,TGTGCCAGCAGTGCGGGACAGGGGTTCACAGATACGCAGTATTTT,CASSAGQGFTDTQYF